The 26 T cell receptor beta chains below were found in one sample sequenced in a study of TIL therapy for anti-PD-1-resistant metastatic lung cancer. Indicated time point: pre-treatment sample, taken before nivolumab and TIL therapy. The libraries were made with immunoSEQ v3. Here immunoSEQ multiplex PCR was the method, and the copy in TCRdb shows in-frame clones only, minus some. The table has about 36,000 clones, over 70% seen once; the top ten hold about 6%. The specimen was blood, collected at baseline. The source of these receptors is a person between 25 and 80 years old with non-small cell lung cancer.

The chain carries TRBV28 and TRBJ2-1; no clear D. Deletions cut 2 bases from V and 2 bases from J, with 10 bases between. Germline CDR1 reads MDHEN; CDR2 reads SYDVKM. CDR3 length equals 15 residues. In DNA form, the CDR3 reads TGTGCCAGCAGTTTACTCGATGATACCTACAATGAGCAGTTCTTC. Translated, it gives CASSLLDDTYNEQFF.

This clone was observed a few times. This rearrangement joins TRBV7-6 to TRBJ2-3; D gene ambiguous. Trimming removed 4 bases at V and 2 bases at J, with 4 bases between. CDR3 length: 12 amino acids. Germline V gives CDR1 SGHVS, CDR2 FNYEAQ. DNA for the CDR3: TGTGCCAGCAGCTACATCACAGATACGCAGTATTTT. Protein sequence: CASSYITDTQYF.

The chain uses TRBV7-9 and TRBJ2-5; 12 bases agree with TRBD2. This CDR3 contains 15 residues. The junction had 2 bases not matched to a gene; V was cut back by 4 bases and J by 2 bases. Per the germline V gene, CDR1 is SEHNR and CDR2 is FQNEAQ (reference sequence). The CDR3 loop reads CASSSTSGGQETQYF. For the CDR3, the DNA is TGTGCCAGCAGCTCAACTAGCGGGGGGCAAGAGACCCAGTACTTC.

This chain joins TRBV11-2 and TRBJ2-7, with D possibly TRBD2 on 6 matching bases. The CDR3 is 15 amino acids. Between the trimmed V and J ends, which lost 5 bases and 0 bases, there was a span of 14 bases. CDR1 is SGHAT, CDR2 FQNNGV, per germline. In DNA form, the CDR3 reads TGTGCCAGCAGCCCGCCGGGACTTTCCTCCTACGAGCAGTACTTC. Protein product: CASSPPGLSSYEQYF.

The chain uses TRBV5-4 and TRBJ1-1; D might be TRBD1 (5 bases). Trimming removed 3 bases from V and 5 bases from J, with 17 bases in between. The CDR3 length is 15 residues. Per germline, CDR1 SGHNT and CDR2 YYREEE (reference sequence). CDR3 DNA sequence: TGTGCCAGCAGCTCAGCAAGGGCGGGGGGGACTGAAGCTTTCTTT. This encodes CASSSARAGGTEAFF.

This chain connects TRBV5-4 to TRBJ2-1, with 9 positions matching TRBD1. Germline V CDR1 and CDR2: SGHNT, YYREEE (reference sequence). This CDR3 is built from 16 residues. V lost 4 bases and J lost 7; bases outside the gene matches: 12. DNA of the CDR3: TGTGCCAGCAGCCCCACGGGGACAGGGCGTTTAAATGAGCAGTTCTTC. Amino acids: CASSPTGTGRLNEQFF.

V and J are TRBV19 and TRBJ1-1, with a possible D match to TRBD1 (5 bases). CDR1 is LNHDA, CDR2 SQIVND, per germline (reference sequence). V was shortened by 3 bases and J by 2 bases, with 25 bases between the two germline ends. This CDR3 is 19 amino acids long. CDR3 DNA: TGTGCCAGTAGTATGAGGGTACGGGGGGTATTAAACCGAAACACTGAAGCTTTCTTT. Amino acid sequence: CASSMRVRGVLNRNTEAFF.

This clone was picked up one time. This sequence joins TRBV9 and TRBJ2-2; no clear D gene. CDR1 SGDLS and CDR2 YYNGEE come from the germline V gene. The V gene lost 0 bases and the J gene lost 6 bases, with 12 bases spanning the gap. The CDR3 sequence is 15 residues long. CDR3 DNA sequence: TGTGCCAGCAGCGTAGGAGATCTTGGAGCCGGGGAGCTGTTTTTT. It specifies CASSVGDLGAGELFF.

This chain links TRBV29-1 with TRBJ2-5, with 9 bases fitting TRBD2. Germline CDR1 and CDR2: SQVTM and ANQGSEA. Losses at the gene ends were 3 bases for V and 7 bases for J; bases not matched to a gene: 6. The CDR3 consists of 13 residues. The CDR3 coding sequence is TGCAGCGTTGACGCCAGTAGCGGGGGGACCCAGTACTTC. As protein: CSVDASSGGTQYF. The complete variable domain, with remaining parts taken from reference TRBV29-1 and TRBJ2-5, reads SAVISQKPSRDICQRGTSLTIQCQVDSQVTMMFWYRQQPGQSLTLIATANQGSEATYESGFVIDKFPISRPNLTFSTLTVSNMSPEDSSIYLCSVDASSGGTQYFGPGTRLLVL.

This clone was counted only a few times. The gene calls are TRBV9 and TRBJ1-5; D gene uncertain. The CDR3 totals 15 residues. V gave up 0 bases and J gave up 1 base, with 8 bases separating them. The germline gives CDR1 SGDLS, CDR2 YYNGEE. The DNA for the CDR3 is TGTGCCAGCAGCGTAGGTAAGGGAAGCAATCAGCCCCAGCATTTT. Encoded protein: CASSVGKGSNQPQHF.

The chain carries TRBV9 and TRBJ2-3; TRBD2 agrees at 13 bases. The CDR3 spans 20 residues. Germline V gene data show CDR1 as SGDLS and CDR2 as YYNGEE. V lost 4 bases and J lost 0; bases outside the gene matches: 14. CDR3: CASSTSGTSGTTASTDTQYF. Here the CDR3 DNA reads TGTGCCAGCAGCACGTCCGGGACTAGCGGGACGACGGCCAGCACAGATACGCAGTATTTT.

The chain is built from TRBV18 and TRBJ2-7; D possibly corresponds to TRBD1 (5 bases). This CDR3 region has 15 residues. Germline V gene lookup returns CDR1 KGHSH and CDR2 LQKENI. V was cut by 3 bases and J by 6 bases, with 18 bases left in between. The CDR3 reads CASSPAAALQGEQYF. The CDR3 nucleotides read TGTGCCAGCTCACCTGCGGCAGCCCTCCAGGGCGAGCAGTACTTC.

V is TRBV6-6 and J is TRBJ1-3, with D tentatively TRBD1 (6 bases). This CDR3 comprises 16 residues. V lost 6 bases to trimming and J lost 0 bases, with 15 bases between them. The germline V gene encodes CDR1 MNHNY and CDR2 SVGAGI (reference sequence). Here the CDR3 reads CASSTAGQNSGNTIYF. In nucleotides, the CDR3 is TGTGCCAGCAGCACCGCCGGACAGAACTCTGGAAACACCATATATTTT.

The J gene is TRBJ2-7, the V gene TRBV7-6; 9 positions match TRBD2. Germline assignment: CDR1 SGHVS and CDR2 FNYEAQ. Losses at the gene ends were 3 bases for V and 3 bases for J; bases not matched to a gene: 9. The CDR3 has 16 residues. The CDR3 loop reads CASSLAGGGGSYEQYF. Here the CDR3 DNA reads TGTGCCAGCAGCTTGGCGGGGGGGGGCGGCAGCTACGAGCAGTACTTC. The whole variable domain, remainder taken from reference TRBV7-6 and TRBJ2-7, is GAGVSQSPRYKVTKRGQDVALRCDPISGHVSLYWYRQALGQGPEFLTYFNYEAQQDKSGLPNDRFSAERPEGSISTLTIQRTEQRDSAMYRCASSLAGGGGSYEQYFGPGTRLTVT.

The rearrangement uses TRBV6-5 and TRBJ1-5; D is unresolved. The V and J ends lost 0 bases and 7 bases respectively, with 13 bases between them. CDR3 length equals 15 residues. Germline CDR1 MNHEY, CDR2 SVGAGI. The CDR3 DNA is TGTGCCAGCAGTTACTCAGAGGAAACGGGGCAGCCCCAGCATTTT. Translated, it gives CASSYSEETGQPQHF.

This clone was seen a handful of times. The chain couples TRBV28 to TRBJ2-7; maybe TRBD1 (6 bases). The CDR3 consists of 14 residues. Trimming took off 8 bases at V and 4 bases at J, with 18 bases between the two ends. Per germline, CDR1 MDHEN and CDR2 SYDVKM. The CDR3 DNA sequence: TGTGCCAGCCAACCCCCTGGGACACCTTACGAGCAGTACTTC. It translates to CASQPPGTPYEQYF.

The chain couples TRBV4-3 to TRBJ1-1, with no clear D. There are 13 residues in the CDR3. Deletions cut 5 bases from V and 7 bases from J, with 14 bases between. CDR1 is LGHNA, CDR2 YSLEER, per germline. CDR3 protein: CASSGTVGGEAFF. For the CDR3, the DNA is TGCGCCAGCAGCGGAACAGTGGGAGGTGAAGCTTTCTTT.

This clone was recorded only once. V gene TRBV9 combines with J gene TRBJ2-3; maybe TRBD1 (8 bases). V was trimmed by 6 bases and J by 4 bases, leaving 18 bases between them. CDR3 size: 15 residues. Germline CDR1 and CDR2: SGDLS and YYNGEE. Here the CDR3 reads CASNRGGRGPDTQYF. The CDR3 DNA sequence: TGTGCCAGCAACAGGGGGGGACGAGGGCCAGATACGCAGTATTTT. Looking up the rest from reference TRBV9 and TRBJ2-3 gives the full variable domain: DSGVTQTPKHLITATGQRVTLRCSPRSGDLSVYWYQQSLDQGLQFLIQYYNGEERAKGNILERFSAQQFPDLHSELNLSSLELGDSALYFCASNRGGRGPDTQYFGPGTRLTVL.

The chain is built from TRBV2 and TRBJ2-7; the D gene could be TRBD1 or TRBD2 (5 bases each). Germline V CDR1 and CDR2: SNHLY, FYNNEI. The germline V and J ends were trimmed by 7 bases and 3 bases, with 19 bases remaining between them. The CDR3 totals 15 residues. The CDR3 sequence: CASTEEGPTIYEQYF. For the CDR3, the DNA is TGTGCCAGCACCGAAGAGGGGCCCACCATCTACGAGCAGTACTTC.

The chain links TRBV5-4 to TRBJ1-6, with 8 bases aligning to TRBD1. J was trimmed by 9 bases and V by 3 bases; bases with no gene match: 5. This CDR3 is built from 14 residues. Germline CDR1 reads SGHNT; CDR2 reads YYREEE (reference sequence). CDR3 DNA: TGTGCCAGCAGCTCCGACAGGGGTATTTCACCCCTCCACTTT. This encodes CASSSDRGISPLHF.

The chain uses TRBV5-1 and TRBJ2-7, with D hard to call. This CDR3 is 14 amino acids long. V gave up 2 bases and J gave up 2 bases, with 11 bases separating them. The V gene's germline CDR1 is SGHRS and CDR2 YFSETQ. The DNA of the CDR3 is TGCGCCAGCAGCTTTAGTTTGGGTCCCTACGAGCAGTACTTC. Its protein product is CASSFSLGPYEQYF. The full variable domain, in which reference TRBV5-1 and TRBJ2-7 provide the parts outside the CDR3, is KAGVTQTPRYLIKTRGQQVTLSCSPISGHRSVSWYQQTPGQGLQFLFEYFSETQRNKGNFPGRFSGRQFSNSRSEMNVSTLELGDSALYLCASSFSLGPYEQYFGPGTRLTVT.

The J gene is TRBJ2-3, the V gene TRBV29-1; D unresolved. The CDR3 runs to 14 residues. The germline gives CDR1 SQVTM, CDR2 ANQGSEA. The ends were cut back, 0 bases at V and 1 base at J, with 8 bases in the middle. DNA for the CDR3: TGCAGCGTTGAAGAACAGAGAGGCACAGATACGCAGTATTTT. Protein: CSVEEQRGTDTQYF.

This clone was seen once. V usage is TRBV25-1 and J usage is TRBJ1-3; D uncertain. Germline V gene sequence: CDR1 MGHDK, CDR2 SYGVNS. The CDR3 sequence is 14 residues long. V lost 1 base and J 2 bases, leaving 6 bases between the germline ends. CDR3 in DNA: TGTGCCAGCAGTGAATCGGGGACTGGAAACACCATATATTTT. It is translated as CASSESGTGNTIYF.

The chain employs TRBV18 and TRBJ1-3, with 9 bases matching TRBD1. Germline lookup yields CDR1 KGHSH and CDR2 LQKENI. The length of the CDR3 is 15 residues. Trimming removed 3 bases from V and 0 bases from J; junction bases left unmatched: 0. In DNA, the CDR3 is TGTGCCAGCTCACCGGGACAGGGCTCTGGAAACACCATATATTTT. Translation: CASSPGQGSGNTIYF.

The CDR3 DNA reads TGCGCCAGCAGCCCGGGCGACAGGGGGCGGAACACTGAAGCTTTCTTT. Its protein product is CASSPGDRGRNTEAFF. The chain carries TRBV5-1 and TRBJ1-1; 10 nucleotides match TRBD1. The junction had 7 bases not matched to a gene; V was cut back by 4 bases and J by 1 base. Germline CDR1 and CDR2: SGHRS and YFSETQ. The CDR3 sequence is 16 residues long.

The V and J genes are TRBV6-5 and TRBJ1-3; no clear D gene. The V gene's germline CDR1 is MNHEY and CDR2 SVGAGI. CDR3 size: 13 residues. Between the trimmed V and J ends, which lost 5 bases and 0 bases, there was a span of 5 bases. In nucleotides, the CDR3 is TGTGCCAGCAGTGGCCCCTCTGGAAACACCATATATTTT. Its protein product is CASSGPSGNTIYF.